This T cell receptor (beta chain) is drawn from a study of lymphopenia after photon versus proton radiotherapy. Notes on the study in general: A bigger post-nadir fall in TCR diversity correlated inversely with survival time in deceased patients. Oligoclonal CD8+ Temra expansion after nadir drove photon patients' diversity drop.

Assay: immunoSEQ multiplex PCR; the TCRdb copy retains only in-frame clones and omits some. This sample carries tens of thousands of clones, around four fifths of them seen once, and the ten largest clones take about 29%. Note on this clone: Its antigen is still unknown.

The germline CDR1 and CDR2 sequences are MNHNY and SVGAGI (reference sequence). V was clipped by 7 bases and J by 4 bases; unmatched bases: 1. The CDR3 contains 13 residues. The chain uses TRBV6-6 and TRBJ2-1; 10 bases are a match to TRBD2. This material consisted of peripheral blood, taken from a patient treated with photon-based radiotherapy. This sequence originates from a man aged 50 to 60 with gastric cancer. The CDR3 bases are TGTGCCAGCAAAGCGGGAGGGTACAATGAGCAGTTCTTC. It translates to CASKAGGYNEQFF.